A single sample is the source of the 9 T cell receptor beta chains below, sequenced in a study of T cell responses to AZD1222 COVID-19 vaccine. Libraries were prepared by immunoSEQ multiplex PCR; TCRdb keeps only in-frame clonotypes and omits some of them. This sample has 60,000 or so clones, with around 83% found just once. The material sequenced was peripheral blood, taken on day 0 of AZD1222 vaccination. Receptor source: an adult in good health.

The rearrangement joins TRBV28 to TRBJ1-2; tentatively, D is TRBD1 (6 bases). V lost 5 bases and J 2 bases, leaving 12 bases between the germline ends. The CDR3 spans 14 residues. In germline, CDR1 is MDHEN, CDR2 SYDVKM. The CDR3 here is CASSPIDRNYGYTF. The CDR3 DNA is TGTGCCAGCAGTCCCATTGACAGGAACTATGGCTACACCTTC.

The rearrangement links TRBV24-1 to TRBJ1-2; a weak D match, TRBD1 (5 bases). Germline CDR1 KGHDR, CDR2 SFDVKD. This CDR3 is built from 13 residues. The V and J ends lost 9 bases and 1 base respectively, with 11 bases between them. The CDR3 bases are TGTGCCACCGGCCCCGGGGGTAACTATGGCTACACCTTC. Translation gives CATGPGGNYGYTF.

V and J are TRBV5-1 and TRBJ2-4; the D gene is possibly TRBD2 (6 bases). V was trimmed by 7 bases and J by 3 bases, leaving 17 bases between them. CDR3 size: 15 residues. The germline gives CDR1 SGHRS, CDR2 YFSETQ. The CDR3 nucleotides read TGCGCCAGCTCCGAAGGAGGGAGGTTCAAAAACATTCAGTACTTC. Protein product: CASSEGGRFKNIQYF.

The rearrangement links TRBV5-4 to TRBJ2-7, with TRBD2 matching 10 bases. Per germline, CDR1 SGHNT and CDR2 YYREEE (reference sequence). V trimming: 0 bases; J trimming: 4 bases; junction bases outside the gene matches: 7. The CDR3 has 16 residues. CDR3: CASSLEGLAGVYEQYF. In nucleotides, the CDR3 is TGTGCCAGCAGCTTGGAGGGCCTAGCGGGAGTATACGAGCAGTACTTC.

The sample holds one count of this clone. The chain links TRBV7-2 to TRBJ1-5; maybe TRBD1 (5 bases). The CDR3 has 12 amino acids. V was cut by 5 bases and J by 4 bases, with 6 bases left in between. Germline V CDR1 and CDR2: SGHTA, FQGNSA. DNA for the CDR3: TGTGCCAGCAGCCCAGGGAATCAGCCCCAGCATTTT. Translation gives CASSPGNQPQHF.

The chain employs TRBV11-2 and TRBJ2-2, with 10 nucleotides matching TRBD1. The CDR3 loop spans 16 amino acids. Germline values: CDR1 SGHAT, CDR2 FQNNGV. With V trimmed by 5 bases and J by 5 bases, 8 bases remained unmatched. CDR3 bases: TGTGCCAGCAGCCGAAGACAGGGGGCTAGAACCGGGGAGCTGTTTTTT. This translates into CASSRRQGARTGELFF.

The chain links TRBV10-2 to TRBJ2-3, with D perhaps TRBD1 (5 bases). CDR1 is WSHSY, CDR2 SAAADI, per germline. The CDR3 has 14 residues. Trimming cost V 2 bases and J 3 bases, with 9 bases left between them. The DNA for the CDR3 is TGCGCCAGCAGTGAGCAGGGAACGACAGATACGCAGTATTTT. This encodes CASSEQGTTDTQYF.

DNA of the CDR3: TGTGCCATCAGTGAGCAAGAGGGTCGAAGCACCATATATTTT. Amino acids: CAISEQEGRSTIYF. This chain joins TRBV10-3 and TRBJ1-3; D gene uncertain. This CDR3 has 14 amino acids. CDR1 and CDR2 (germline): ENHRY, SYGVKD. V was cut by 2 bases and J by 9 bases, with 14 bases left in between.

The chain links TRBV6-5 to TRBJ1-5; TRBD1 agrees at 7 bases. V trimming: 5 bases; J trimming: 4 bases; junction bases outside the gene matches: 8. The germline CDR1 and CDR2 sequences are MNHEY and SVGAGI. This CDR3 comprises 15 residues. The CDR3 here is CASSTTGATNQPQHF. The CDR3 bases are TGTGCCAGCAGTACCACAGGGGCAACTAATCAGCCCCAGCATTTT.